This T cell receptor beta chain was recorded in a study of blood T cell repertoires in COVID-19. Clinical history as reported by participants underpinned cohort assignment. This CDR3 is built from 12 residues. From germline, CDR1 is SGHRS and CDR2 YFSETQ. The germline V and J ends were trimmed by 0 bases and 6 bases, with 6 bases remaining between them. In the source study's methods: Reference gene primer amplification gave estimated nucleated cell counts. Sequenced by immunoSEQ multiplex PCR; TCRdb stores in-frame clones only, minus some. For V, J and clone size, that table is used; D and trimming come from the DNA. The table records approximately 250,000 clones, 75% to 95% of them present only once.

This receptor was identified in a man aged 40-55 years who had been exposed to COVID-19. Sample: PBMCs or T cells enriched from blood (not recorded which). V is TRBV5-1 and J is TRBJ1-2; the D gene is possibly TRBD1 (6 bases). The DNA for the CDR3 is TGCGCCAGCAGCTTGGACAGGGATGGCTACACCTTC. It is translated as CASSLDRDGYTF.